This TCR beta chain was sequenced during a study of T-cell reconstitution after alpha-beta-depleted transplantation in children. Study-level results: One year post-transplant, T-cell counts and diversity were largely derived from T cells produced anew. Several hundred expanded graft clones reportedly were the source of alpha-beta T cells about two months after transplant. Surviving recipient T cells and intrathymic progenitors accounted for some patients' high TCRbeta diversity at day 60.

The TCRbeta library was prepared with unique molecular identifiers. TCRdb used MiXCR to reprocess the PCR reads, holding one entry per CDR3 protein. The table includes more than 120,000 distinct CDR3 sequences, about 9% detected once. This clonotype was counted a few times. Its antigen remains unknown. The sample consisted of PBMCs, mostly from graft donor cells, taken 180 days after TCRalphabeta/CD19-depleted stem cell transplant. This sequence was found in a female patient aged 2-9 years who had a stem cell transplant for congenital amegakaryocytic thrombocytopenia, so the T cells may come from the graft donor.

The CDR3 region has the DNA TGTGCCAGCAGTTTACGTCAGGGTCGCACTGAAGCTTTCTTT. This translates into CASSLRQGRTEAFF. This chain joins TRBV28 and TRBJ1-1; perhaps TRBD1 as D (5 bases). V lost 2 bases, J lost 4 bases, and 11 bases lay in between. Germline V CDR1 and CDR2: MDHEN, SYDVKM. The CDR3 runs to 14 residues.